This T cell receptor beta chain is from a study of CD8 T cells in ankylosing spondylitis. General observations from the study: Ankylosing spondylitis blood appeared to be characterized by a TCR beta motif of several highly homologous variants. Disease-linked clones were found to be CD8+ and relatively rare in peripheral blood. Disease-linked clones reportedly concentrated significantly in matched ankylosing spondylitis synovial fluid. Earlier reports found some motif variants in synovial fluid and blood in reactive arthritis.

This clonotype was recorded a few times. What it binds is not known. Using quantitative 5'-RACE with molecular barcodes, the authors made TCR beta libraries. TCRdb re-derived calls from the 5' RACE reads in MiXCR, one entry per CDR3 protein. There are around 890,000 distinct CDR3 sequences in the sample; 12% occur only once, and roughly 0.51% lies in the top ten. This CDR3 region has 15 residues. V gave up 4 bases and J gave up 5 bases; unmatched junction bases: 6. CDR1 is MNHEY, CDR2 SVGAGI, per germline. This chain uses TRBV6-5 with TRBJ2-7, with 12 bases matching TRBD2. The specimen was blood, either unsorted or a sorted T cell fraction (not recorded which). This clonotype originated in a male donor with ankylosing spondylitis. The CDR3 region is CASSSRLAGAHEQYF. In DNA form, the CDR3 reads TGTGCCAGCAGTTCACGACTAGCGGGAGCCCACGAGCAGTACTTC.